Listed here are 6 T cell receptor beta chains from one sample, sequenced in a study of cytomegalovirus exposure and HLA in healthy donors. The PCR had 60 Vbeta and 13 Jbeta primers. Clones were read by immunoSEQ multiplex PCR, and TCRdb kept only the in-frame ones, dropping some. This sample has about 150,000 clones; 75% to 80% occur once, and the top ten carry around 3.6%. The sequenced sample consisted of PBMCs. The source is a male donor in good health and CMV-seronegative.

The genes are TRBV7-8 and TRBJ1-2, with 8 nucleotides matching TRBD1. From germline, CDR1 is SGHVS and CDR2 FQNEAQ. The J segment lost 7 bases and the V segment lost 1 base, leaving 8 bases of the junction unmatched. The CDR3 extends over 15 amino acids. In DNA form, the CDR3 reads TGTGCCAGCAGCTTAGAATCCGGGACAGGCTCTGGCTACACCTTC. This sequence encodes CASSLESGTGSGYTF.

V is TRBV15 and J is TRBJ2-7, with a tentative D call TRBD1 (6 bases). Trimming pared 1 base from V and 7 bases from J, leaving 11 bases between. The CDR3 totals 13 residues. Looked up from germline, CDR1 is LNHNV and CDR2 is YYDKDF (reference sequence). The DNA for the CDR3 is TGTGCCACCAGCAGAGGTAACAGGGATGAGCAGTACTTC. Translated, it gives CATSRGNRDEQYF.

The J gene is TRBJ2-5, the V gene TRBV11-2, with D maybe TRBD1 (6 bases). V shed 3 bases and J shed 1 base, with 12 bases lying between them. CDR1 and CDR2 (germline): SGHAT, FQNNGV. The CDR3 has 15 residues. This CDR3 reads CASSFRTGTQETQYF. The CDR3 DNA follows: TGTGCCAGCAGCTTTCGAACAGGGACCCAAGAGACCCAGTACTTC.

The CDR3, as DNA: TGTGCCAGCAGCTTAGGGGCAGAACCGACCGGGGAGCTGTTTTTT. Translated, it gives CASSLGAEPTGELFF. This rearrangement joins TRBV7-2 to TRBJ2-2; D not certain. From germline, CDR1 is SGHTA and CDR2 FQGNSA. The CDR3 spans 15 residues. The V gene lost 1 base and the J gene lost 5 bases, with 11 bases spanning the gap.

This chain joins TRBV11-2 and TRBJ1-6, with D maybe TRBD1 (6 bases). This CDR3 contains 15 residues. V shed 0 bases and J shed 9 bases, with 12 bases lying between them. Germline CDR1 reads SGHAT; CDR2 reads FQNNGV. The CDR3 loop reads CASSLDTGRVSPLHF. CDR3 DNA sequence: TGTGCCAGCAGCTTAGATACAGGGAGGGTTTCACCCCTCCACTTT.

This chain links TRBV29-1 with TRBJ2-7; D perhaps matches TRBD1 (5 bases). CDR1 is SQVTM and CDR2 is ANQGSEA in the germline V gene. The CDR3 spans 16 residues. V gave up 4 bases and J gave up 0 bases, with 19 bases separating them. The CDR3 DNA reads TGCAGCGTTGTGGGTGGGCAGGGCTCAAGCTCCTACGAGCAGTACTTC. Translated: CSVVGGQGSSSYEQYF.